This T cell receptor beta chain was identified in a study of T cells in Graves' hyperthyroidism and ophthalmopathy. The CDR3 regions of TCR beta were amplified from RNA transcripts. Researchers ran a first-round RT-PCR on the TCR CDR3 using the HTBI primer set. TCRdb used MiXCR to reprocess the multiplex PCR reads, holding one entry per CDR3 protein. This sample has approximately 610,000 distinct CDR3 sequences, with roughly 14% found just once. The CDR3 runs to 16 residues. The V and J ends lost 6 bases and 5 bases, in that order; junction bases with no gene match: 14. Germline V gives CDR1 SNHLY, CDR2 FYNNEI.

The chain uses TRBV2 and TRBJ2-5; 8 bases map to TRBD2. The clonotype originates from a woman aged 40 to 50 with Graves' ophthalmopathy. The sample taken for sequencing was blood. The CDR3: CASSPERETLLETQYF. The CDR3 coding sequence is TGTGCCAGCAGCCCCGAGCGGGAGACCCTTCTTGAGACCCAGTACTTC.